This TCR beta chain was sequenced during a study of cytomegalovirus exposure and HLA in healthy donors. The germline V and J ends were trimmed by 10 bases and 6 bases, with 15 bases remaining between them. The CDR3 loop spans 12 amino acids. CDR1 is MNHNS and CDR2 is SASEGT in the germline V gene. A word on this clone: Antigen: not known.

Findings and caveats of the study: Indistinguishable V segments such as TRBV6-2 and TRBV6-3 were excluded. An analysis was carried out later, and it reportedly showed fewer N-insertions in an Asian-associated ancestry cluster than the 666-donor mean. A previous analysis found most TCR beta V segments productive roughly 87% or roughly 30% of the time.

The PCR ran on 60 Vbeta and 13 Jbeta primers. Clones were sequenced by immunoSEQ multiplex PCR, and TCRdb holds only the in-frame ones, with some missing. The table shows about 170,000 clones, with about four fifths occurring only once. Sequenced material: PBMCs. This clonotype was obtained from a male donor in good health and CMV-seronegative. The V call is TRBV6-1, the J call TRBJ1-1; D is ambiguous. The CDR3 bases are TGTGCCACCAAGACCGGGATCTCTGAAGCTTTCTTT. Amino acids: CATKTGISEAFF.